This T cell receptor (beta chain) was retrieved from a study of CD8 T cells in Susac syndrome (dated by TCRdb to the late 2010s). About the study as a whole: Repertoire sequencing was used to test whether CD8+ T cell activation and differentiation in Susac syndrome was antigen driven. Beyond this particular receptor, the publication reports: The number of individuals in the TCR sequencing and HLA analysis was recognized as being relatively small.

The CDR3 holds 10 amino acids from the cysteine to the phenylalanine. The CDR3 DNA has 30 bases and is translated from base 1. For CDR1 and CDR2, the germline V gene (reference sequence) lists MNHNY and SVGAGI. At the junction V is shortened by 10 bases and J by 3 bases, with 6 bases in between. With regard to this clonotype: The antigen it recognizes is unknown. The record has no base qualities; no much larger clone is one base away.

Peripheral blood CD8+ and CD4+ T cells from healthy donors, Susac syndrome patients and multiple sclerosis patients were profiled by high-throughput TCR beta sequencing. The multiple sclerosis controls were treatment-naive patients whose relapsing-remitting disease, either stable or active, fulfilled the revised McDonald criteria. Bulk CD8+ and CD4+ T cells were purified magnetically by negative isolation, whereas CD8+ TEMRA cells were enriched by FACS. Blood was collected in EDTA tubes and processed within 24 hours, with PBMCs isolated through density gradient centrifugation. PBMCs intended for TCR sequencing were cryopreserved in liquid nitrogen and thawed later in a water bath at 37 degrees C. Purity of sorted or isolated CD4+, CD8+ and CD8+ TEMRA cells was at least 90%. RNA was extracted using the RNeasy kit, and roughly 0.5 to 1 microgram was reverse transcribed with random hexamers. TCR beta CDR3 regions were amplified with the immunoSEQ multiplex PCR assay covering 54 Vbeta and 13 Jbeta segments. Bias from PCR amplification was corrected by using a synthetic template baseline for primer optimization and for computational correction. Per the authors' processing: Reads were assigned to V, D and J genes according to IMGT and analyzed in immunoSEQ Analyzer, with only productive sequences retained. To calculate clonality, Shannon entropy was normalized by log2 of the number of productive unique sequences and then subtracted from one. For each patient and control, public and private clones were evaluated within the 100 most prevalent clones. A clone was defined as Susac-specific if it was absent from the healthy and MS cohorts, from about a thousand published viral clones and from other ImmuneACCESS disease sequences. In-frame beta chains were kept once TCRdb had trimmed the public reads at Q25 with fastp and called clones with MiXCR. Identical CDR3 protein sequences are pooled into one entry, listed with their most common genes and DNA. These V and J calls derive from TCRdb rather than the authors' analysis. Across this sample there are about 120,000 distinct CDR3 sequences, with more than 85% seen only once. The top ten constitute 0.093% of the sample.

The material sequenced was CD4+ T cells from PBMCs. This TCR derives from a human donor with multiple sclerosis. The rearrangement combines TRBV6-6 with TRBJ1-2, with no reliable assignment of the D segment. The DNA is TGTGCCACCCTAGACTATGGCTACACCTTC. Its protein product is CATLDYGYTF.